This T cell receptor beta chain was sequenced during a study of T cell repertoires in cytomegalovirus infection. MiXCR was run by TCRdb on the reads, yielding one entry per CDR3 protein. The table lists 570,000 or so distinct CDR3 sequences, 40% of them singletons, with 40% to 60% in the top ten. V dropped 1 base and J dropped 5 bases, with 14 bases sitting between them. The germline V gene encodes CDR1 SGHAT and CDR2 FQNNGV. This CDR3 is built from 15 residues. In the case of this clonotype: What it recognizes is unknown.

The chain couples TRBV11-2 to TRBJ2-5; D perhaps matches TRBD1 (6 bases). Sequenced material: cultured PBMCs, taken from culture after CMV antigen stimulation. The sequence derives from a human donor in good health (CMV status not recorded). Some clones in this sample may be carry-over from other donors' samples. The CDR3 DNA reads as TGTGCCAGCAGCTTAGGGAGTTCAGGGGTTGAGACCCAGTACTTC. This sequence encodes CASSLGSSGVETQYF.